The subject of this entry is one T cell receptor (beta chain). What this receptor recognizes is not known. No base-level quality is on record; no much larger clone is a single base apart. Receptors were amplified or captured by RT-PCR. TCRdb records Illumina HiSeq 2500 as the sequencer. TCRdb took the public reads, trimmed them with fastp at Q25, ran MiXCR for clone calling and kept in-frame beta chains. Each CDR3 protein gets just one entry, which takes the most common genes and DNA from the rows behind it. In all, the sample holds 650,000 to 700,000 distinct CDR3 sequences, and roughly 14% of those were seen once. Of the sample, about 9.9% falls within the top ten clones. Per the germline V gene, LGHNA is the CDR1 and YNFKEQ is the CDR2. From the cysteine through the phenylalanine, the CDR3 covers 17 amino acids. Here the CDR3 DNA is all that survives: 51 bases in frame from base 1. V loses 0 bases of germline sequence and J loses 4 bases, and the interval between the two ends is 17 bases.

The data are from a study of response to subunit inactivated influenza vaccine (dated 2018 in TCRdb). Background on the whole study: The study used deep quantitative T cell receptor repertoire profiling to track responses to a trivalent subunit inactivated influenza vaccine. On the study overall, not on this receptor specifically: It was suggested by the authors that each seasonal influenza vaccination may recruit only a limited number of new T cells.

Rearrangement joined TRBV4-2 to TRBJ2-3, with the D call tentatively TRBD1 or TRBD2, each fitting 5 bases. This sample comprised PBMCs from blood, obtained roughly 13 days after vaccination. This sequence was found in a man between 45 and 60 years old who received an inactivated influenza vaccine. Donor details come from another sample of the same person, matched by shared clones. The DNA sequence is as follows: TGTGCCAGCAGCCAAGATCGGCGGGCAGGGCGGGCAGATACGCAGTATTTT. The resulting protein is CASSQDRRAGRADTQYF.